This record looks at one TCR beta chain sequence and its context. Its antigen is not known. Sequence at one end of the junction differs from germline and may be a read error. Germline V lookup: CDR1 MNHNS, CDR2 SASEGT. There are 13 residues in the CDR3. This entry is derived from a study of cytotoxic CD8 clonotypes in ibrutinib-treated CLL. Findings and limits, study-wide: Sustained-remission and progressing patients were not sampled at matched times.

Here immunoSEQ multiplex PCR was the method, and the copy in TCRdb shows in-frame clones only, minus some. Here the sample spans roughly 54,000 clones, 57% being singletons. The chain is built from TRBV6-1 and TRBJ1-1, with D unclear. The specimen was PBMCs, collected after 24 months of ibrutinib treatment. This sequence originates from a human donor with chronic lymphocytic leukemia. In DNA form, the CDR3 reads TGTGCCAGCAGTAAGGAGATGAACACTGAAACTTTCTTT. It translates to CASSKEMNTETFF.